The entry below describes one TCR beta chain. In the original analysis: Cell counts per sample came from amplifying reference gene primers. The protocol was immunoSEQ multiplex PCR, while the TCRdb copy is restricted to in-frame clones and leaves out a portion. That table furnishes V, J and clone size, whereas the DNA furnished D and trimming. Counted here are 200,000 to 250,000 clones, about 86% occurring once; the ten biggest clones make up about 5.9%. The CDR3 has 16 amino acids. The J segment lost 0 bases and the V segment lost 3 bases, leaving 6 bases of the junction unmatched. Germline V gives CDR1 MGHDK, CDR2 SYGVNS. The source of the sample is a study of blood T cell repertoires in COVID-19. The overall study: Samples came from the United States, Italy and Spain, spanning acute and convalescent COVID-19. From T cells, B-cell-depleted T cells, or PBMCs came the material, which was cDNA or gDNA.

The sequenced sample was peripheral blood. This rearrangement joins TRBV25-1 to TRBJ2-7, with 9 bases aligning to TRBD1. This TCR was sampled from a man aged 60-69 years with acute or convalescent COVID-19. The CDR3 coding sequence is TGTGCCAGCAGTGATACCGGGACAGGGATCTCCTACGAGCAGTACTTC. Protein: CASSDTGTGISYEQYF.